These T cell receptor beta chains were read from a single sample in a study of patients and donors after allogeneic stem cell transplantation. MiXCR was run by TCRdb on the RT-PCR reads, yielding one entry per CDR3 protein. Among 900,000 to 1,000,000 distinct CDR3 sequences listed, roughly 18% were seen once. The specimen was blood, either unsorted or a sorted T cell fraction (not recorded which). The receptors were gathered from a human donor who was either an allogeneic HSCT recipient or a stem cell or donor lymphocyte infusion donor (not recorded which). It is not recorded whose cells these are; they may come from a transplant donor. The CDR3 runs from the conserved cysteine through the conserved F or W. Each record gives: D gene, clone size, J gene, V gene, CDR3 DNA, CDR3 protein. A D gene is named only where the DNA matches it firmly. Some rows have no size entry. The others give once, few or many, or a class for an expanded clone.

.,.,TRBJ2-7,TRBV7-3,TGTGCCAGCAGCTTAAAGCTGGAACTAGCCTCAAGCCGGAGGTCCTACGAGCAGTACTTC,CASSLKLELASSRRSYEQYF
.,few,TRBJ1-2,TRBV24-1,TGTGCCACCAGTGATGGCACCTATGGCTACACCTTC,CATSDGTYGYTF
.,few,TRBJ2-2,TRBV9,TGTGCCAGCAGCGTAGAGGCTTGGGCAGGGGCCCCCGGGGAGCTGTTTTTT,CASSVEAWAGAPGELFF
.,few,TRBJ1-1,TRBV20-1,TGCAGTGTAGGGGCCCCTGAAGCTTTCTTT,CSVGAPEAFF
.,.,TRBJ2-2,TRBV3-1,TGTGCCAGCAGCCAAAAGGCAACATACACCGGGGAGCTGTTTTTT,CASSQKATYTGELFF
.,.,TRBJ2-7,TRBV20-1,TGCAGTGCTAGTGGCAAATACGAGCAGTACTTC,CSASGKYEQYF
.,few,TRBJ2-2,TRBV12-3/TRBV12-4,TGTGCCAGCAGCTCGGAGAACGGGGAGCTGTTTTTT,CASSSENGELFF
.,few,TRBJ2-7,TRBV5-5,TGTGCCAGCAACACAGGGCTAGCGGAATACGAGCAGTACTTC,CASNTGLAEYEQYF
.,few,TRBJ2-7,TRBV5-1,TGCGCCAGCAGCTTGGACAGCTACTCCTACGAGCAGTACTTC,CASSLDSYSYEQYF
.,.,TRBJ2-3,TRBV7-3,TGTGCCAGCAGCTTCACGGGATCCCGGGCGTCTGATACGCAGTATTTT,CASSFTGSRASDTQYF
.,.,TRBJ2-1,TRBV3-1,TGTGCCAGCAGCCATCTCAAACTAGCCTCCTACAATGAGCAGTTCTTC,CASSHLKLASYNEQFF
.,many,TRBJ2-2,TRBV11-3,TGTGCCAGCAGCTTAGGGGGGCGAAACACCGGGGAGCTGTTTTTT,CASSLGGRNTGELFF
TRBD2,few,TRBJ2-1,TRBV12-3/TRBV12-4,TGTGCCAGCAGCCGCCGCGGGAGGGACAATGAGCAGTTCTTC,CASSRRGRDNEQFF
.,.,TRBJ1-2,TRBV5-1,TGCGCCAGCAGCTTGGGTGGAGGTCAAGGCTACACCTTC,CASSLGGGQGYTF
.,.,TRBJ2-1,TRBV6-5,TGTGCCAGCAGTTACTCGACCGGGAGTGGCAATGAGCAGTTCTTC,CASSYSTGSGNEQFF
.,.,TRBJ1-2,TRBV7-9,TGTGCCAGCGCCGGGGCCGATCCTAGAGTCAACTATGGCTACACCTTC,CASAGADPRVNYGYTF
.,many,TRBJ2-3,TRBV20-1,TGCAGTGCTAGAGATCCCGGGAGAGGCGATACGCAGTATTTT,CSARDPGRGDTQYF
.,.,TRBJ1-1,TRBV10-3,TGTGCCTCCGGGGGAGGAAAGAACACTGAAGCTTTCTTT,CASGGGKNTEAFF
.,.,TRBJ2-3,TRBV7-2,TGTGCCAGCAGCTTAGCCTTGAGAACGCAGTATTTT,CASSLALRTQYF
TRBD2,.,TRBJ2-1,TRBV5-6,TGTGCCAGCAGAGAGCCGACTAGCGGGAGTGCCAATGAGCAGTTCTTC,CASREPTSGSANEQFF
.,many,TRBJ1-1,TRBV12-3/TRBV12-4,TGTGCCAGCAGTGCAGGGGTCACTGAAGCTTTCTTT,CASSAGVTEAFF
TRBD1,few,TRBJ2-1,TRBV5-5,TGTGCCAGCAGCCCCCAGGGGGCTAACCGGGGATCTGAGCAGTTCTTC,CASSPQGANRGSEQFF
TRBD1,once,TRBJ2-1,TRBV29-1,TGCAGCGTTAAACAGGGGGGCCGTTACAATGAGCAGTTCTTC,CSVKQGGRYNEQFF
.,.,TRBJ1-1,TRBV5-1,TGCGCCAGCAGCTTGGCTCAGGGCGGGGCTTTCTTT,CASSLAQGGAFF
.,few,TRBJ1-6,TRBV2,TGTGCCAGCGAGAAACAGGGATTTAATTCACCCCTCCACTTT,CASEKQGFNSPLHF
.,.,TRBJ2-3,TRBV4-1,TGCGCCAGCGGCCCCCGAGCCACAGATACGCAGTATTTT,CASGPRATDTQYF
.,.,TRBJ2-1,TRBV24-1,TGTGCCACCAGTGTTGGGGACAGCGGGCTATACAATGAGCAGTTCTTC,CATSVGDSGLYNEQFF